The clone carrying this T cell receptor beta chain was picked up a small number of times. Its matching antigen is unknown. These data are taken from a study of CD8 T cells in ankylosing spondylitis. Study conclusions and caveats: Within ankylosing spondylitis blood, a TCR beta motif made up of eight or nine highly homologous variants appeared to be characteristic.

The TCR beta libraries were generated through quantitative 5'-RACE incorporating molecular barcodes. TCRdb used MiXCR to reprocess the 5' RACE reads, holding one entry per CDR3 protein. The sample consists of about 440,000 distinct CDR3 sequences, more than 15% of them appearing once. The germline CDR1 and CDR2 sequences are SGHVS and FNYEAQ. V was clipped by 5 bases and J by 3 bases; unmatched bases: 11. This CDR3 has 18 residues. The TCR was taken from a male donor with ankylosing spondylitis. The material sequenced was blood, either unsorted or a sorted T cell fraction (not recorded which). The chain uses TRBV7-6 and TRBJ2-7; 15 nucleotides match TRBD2. CDR3 in amino acids: CASSRGLAGGGSNYEQYF. Written as DNA, the CDR3 is TGTGCCAGCAGCCGGGGACTAGCGGGAGGTGGTTCGAACTACGAGCAGTACTTC.